These 3 T cell receptor beta chains were sequenced from one sample in a study of blood T cell repertoires in COVID-19. Repertoires were generated with immunoSEQ multiplex PCR, while TCRdb's copy carries only in-frame clones and drops some. Of hundreds of thousands of clones listed, just under 90% are singletons. The source material was PBMCs or T cells enriched from blood (not recorded which). Every receptor here comes from a woman aged 50 to 65 who had recovered from COVID-19.

The chain links TRBV30 to TRBJ1-6; TRBD1 agrees at 9 bases. V was clipped by 1 base and J by 12 bases; unmatched bases: 10. Germline CDR1 is GTSNPN and CDR2 is SVGIG (reference sequence). There are 15 residues in the CDR3. In nucleotides, the CDR3 is TGTGCCTGGAGTGAATCCGGGACAGGGCTTTTACCCCTCCACTTT. Protein product: CAWSESGTGLLPLHF.

The chain couples TRBV7-8 to TRBJ1-1, with TRBD1 matching over 9 bases. The V and J ends lost 1 base and 12 bases, in that order; junction bases with no gene match: 12. The CDR3 is 15 amino acids. The germline CDR1 and CDR2 sequences are SGHVS and FQNEAQ. CDR3 in amino acids: CASSLGTGEGLSPFF. CDR3 DNA: TGTGCCAGCAGCTTAGGGACAGGGGAGGGATTATCGCCTTTCTTT.

This clone was seen a single time. This sequence joins TRBV6-5 and TRBJ2-1; weak D call: TRBD2 (6 bases). The V gene lost 7 bases and the J gene lost 8 bases, with 15 bases spanning the gap. The CDR3 totals 13 residues. Per the germline V gene, CDR1 is MNHEY and CDR2 is SVGAGI. Written as DNA, the CDR3 is TGTGCCAGCAACCCGACTGGCGGGGATGAGCAGTTCTTC. This sequence encodes CASNPTGGDEQFF.